Presented here are 8 T cell receptor beta chains from one specimen sequenced in a study of CD8 T cells in ankylosing spondylitis. MiXCR was run by TCRdb on the 5' RACE reads, yielding one entry per CDR3 protein. Among about 320,000 distinct CDR3 sequences listed, roughly 10% were seen once. Material for sequencing was blood, either unsorted or a sorted T cell fraction (not recorded which). These receptors were obtained from a female donor with ankylosing spondylitis or in good health (not recorded which).

This clonotype occurred a few times. The rearrangement links TRBV5-1 to TRBJ1-3, with D maybe TRBD1 (5 bases). CDR1 is SGHRS and CDR2 is YFSETQ in the germline V gene. This CDR3 has 15 amino acids. Deletions cut 1 base from V and 1 base from J, with 9 bases between. For the CDR3, the DNA is TGCGCCAGCAGCTTGTTGGGGGAATCTGGAAACACCATATATTTT. It codes for CASSLLGESGNTIYF.

This clonotype showed up many times. This rearrangement joins TRBV5-1 to TRBJ2-2; no reliable D call. The germline CDR1 and CDR2 sequences are SGHRS and YFSETQ. The length of the CDR3 is 13 residues. Trimming removed 3 bases at V and 6 bases at J, with 9 bases between. CDR3 residues: CASSWLDAGELFF. The CDR3 DNA reads TGCGCCAGCAGCTGGTTGGACGCCGGGGAGCTGTTTTTT.

This clonotype was detected a few times. J is TRBJ2-3 and V is TRBV11-2; D call uncertain. CDR1 and CDR2 (germline): SGHAT, FQNNGV. Deletions cut 5 bases from V and 2 bases from J, with 11 bases between. The CDR3 runs 14 residues. DNA for the CDR3: TGTGCCAGCAGCCCCATGAAGCCCACAGATACGCAGTATTTT. Translation gives CASSPMKPTDTQYF.

This clonotype was picked up many times. J is TRBJ1-4 and V is TRBV15, with D unclear. Trimming took off 1 base at V and 0 bases at J, with 9 bases between the two ends. CDR1 and CDR2 (germline): LNHNV, YYDKDF (reference sequence). The CDR3 sequence is 16 residues long. Here the CDR3 DNA reads TGTGCCACCAGCAGAGTAATTGGGGCAACTAATGAAAAACTGTTTTTT. Its translation is CATSRVIGATNEKLFF.

In regard to this clonotype: With a much larger clone just one base away, this may be a read error. Because the CDR3 is missing its conserved closing phenylalanine or tryptophan, this is likely a read error. The rearrangement joins TRBV5-1 to TRBJ2-7; D gene uncertain. CDR3 length: 13 residues. With 1 base removed from V and 2 bases from J, the gap between germline ends came to 7 bases. The germline gives CDR1 SGHRS, CDR2 YFSETQ. The CDR3 DNA sequence: TGCGCCAGCAGCTTGTCTGCGGCCTACGAGCAGTACCTC. This encodes CASSLSAAYEQYL.

This clonotype was counted once. This sequence may be a read error, since a much larger clone differs from it by one base. The rearrangement links TRBV5-1 to TRBJ2-5; D remains unclear. The V and J ends lost 2 bases and 4 bases respectively, with 12 bases between them. The germline gives CDR1 SGHRS, CDR2 YFSETQ. The CDR3 extends over 14 amino acids. For the CDR3, the DNA is TGCGCCAGCAGCTTAAAAAATAGCCTAGAGACCCAGTACTTC. Its translation: CASSLKNSLETQYF.

This clonotype was picked up many times. V is TRBV5-1 and J is TRBJ2-5, with a possible D match to TRBD1 (6 bases). CDR1 and CDR2 (germline): SGHRS, YFSETQ. The V gene lost 1 base and the J gene lost 3 bases, with 13 bases spanning the gap. This CDR3 is 15 amino acids long. CDR3 loop: CASSLWGLREETQYF. CDR3 in DNA: TGCGCCAGCAGCTTGTGGGGGCTTCGGGAAGAGACCCAGTACTTC.

There are many counts of this clonotype. This rearrangement joins TRBV29-1 to TRBJ2-3, with 7 bases lining up with TRBD2. CDR3 size: 15 residues. CDR1 and CDR2 (germline): SQVTM, ANQGSEA. The ends lost 1 base at V and 2 bases at J; junction bases unmatched: 6. Written as DNA, the CDR3 is TGCAGCGTTGAAGTTACTAGCGCCTACACAGATACGCAGTATTTT. Its protein product is CSVEVTSAYTDTQYF.